These 25 T cell receptor beta chains came from one sample sequenced in a study of PD-1 blockade in classical Hodgkin lymphoma. Relapses following autologous stem cell transplantation were seen in all patients, with brentuximab vedotin exposure varying. Data came from immunoSEQ multiplex PCR; TCRdb stores just in-frame clones and leaves some out. This table holds about 46,000 clones, roughly 80% found once. The specimen comprised peripheral blood mononuclear cells (PBMCs), sampled before the second cycle of nivolumab. These receptors originate from a human donor with classical Hodgkin lymphoma.

Only a few counts were recorded for this clone. V usage is TRBV18 and J usage is TRBJ1-1; the D is unclear. CDR3 length: 16 residues. Germline values: CDR1 KGHSH, CDR2 LQKENI. The V gene lost 5 bases and the J gene lost 4 bases, with 20 bases spanning the gap. The CDR3, as DNA: TGTGCCAGCTCATTGAAAACTCGCCCAGAGGGCACTGAAGCTTTCTTT. Protein sequence: CASSLKTRPEGTEAFF.

The chain joins TRBV18 to TRBJ2-1; 8 nucleotides match TRBD2. Germline CDR1 and CDR2: KGHSH and LQKENI. The V gene end was trimmed by 10 bases and the J gene end by 6 bases; junction bases not matched to a gene: 14. The CDR3 has 15 residues. CDR3: CAIGREGLMSNEQFF. In DNA form, the CDR3 reads TGTGCCATCGGGAGGGAGGGCCTTATGAGCAATGAGCAGTTCTTC.

This clone was seen more than once but under ten times. This chain uses TRBV14 with TRBJ1-2; tentatively, D is TRBD1 (5 bases). CDR1 and CDR2 (germline): SGHDN, FVKESK. The CDR3 totals 12 residues. Trimming took 4 bases from V and 4 from J, leaving 7 bases between them. CDR3 DNA sequence: TGTGCCAGCAGCCGAGACAGCTATGGCTACACCTTC. The encoded protein is CASSRDSYGYTF.

The chain recombines TRBV7-9 with TRBJ1-5; tentative D call: TRBD1 (6 bases). The CDR3 is 13 residues long. The V and J ends lost 5 bases and 4 bases respectively, with 9 bases between them. The V gene's germline CDR1 is SEHNR and CDR2 FQNEAQ (reference sequence). The CDR3 spells CASSIQGNQPQHF. The CDR3, as DNA: TGTGCCAGCAGCATACAGGGAAATCAGCCCCAGCATTTT.

In its sample, this clone was seen once. The V and J genes are TRBV6-6 and TRBJ2-7; 11 bases match TRBD2. Germline values: CDR1 MNHNY, CDR2 SVGAGI (reference sequence). Losses at the gene ends were 6 bases for V and 5 bases for J; bases not matched to a gene: 9. This CDR3 is built from 15 residues. Here the CDR3 DNA reads TGTGCCAGCAGACCCATAGCGGGGGGGCCCCACGAGCAGTACTTC. As protein: CASRPIAGGPHEQYF.

Worth noting for this clone: This same CDR3 is encoded by further DNA sequences in the sample. The chain uses TRBV7-9 and TRBJ1-2, with D perhaps TRBD1 (6 bases). The germline gives CDR1 SEHNR, CDR2 FQNEAQ (reference sequence). Trimming took off 0 bases at V and 4 bases at J, with 9 bases between the two ends. The CDR3 totals 14 residues. CDR3 nucleotides: TGTGCCAGCAGCTTAGCGAGACAGGTCTATGGCTACACCTTC. It specifies CASSLARQVYGYTF.

The chain carries TRBV6-1 and TRBJ2-7; D tentatively fits TRBD1 or TRBD2 (5 bases each). Germline V gene data show CDR1 as MNHNS and CDR2 as SASEGT. This CDR3 has 13 amino acids. V was shortened by 10 bases and J by 2 bases, with 15 bases between the two germline ends. DNA for the CDR3: TGTGCCAACCAAAGGGACGGGACCTACGAGCAGTACTTC. Encoded protein: CANQRDGTYEQYF.

This rearrangement joins TRBV5-4 to TRBJ2-3; 7 nucleotides align to TRBD2. The CDR3 totals 17 residues. Germline lookup yields CDR1 SGHNT and CDR2 YYREEE (reference sequence). The V gene end was trimmed by 0 bases and the J gene end by 0 bases; junction bases not matched to a gene: 7. The CDR3 DNA sequence: TGTGCCAGCAGCTTGGAAGGGGAGGGGTTTAGCACAGATACGCAGTATTTT. Encoded protein: CASSLEGEGFSTDTQYF.

The chain combines TRBV11-2 with TRBJ2-6; the D call may be TRBD1 or TRBD2 (6 bases each). This CDR3 comprises 17 residues. Trimming stripped 6 bases from V and 1 base from J, with 16 bases between. Germline V gives CDR1 SGHAT, CDR2 FQNNGV. CDR3 nucleotides: TGTGCCAGCAGTCCACGGGTAGGGGGGTCTGGGGCCAACGTCCTGACTTTC. Its translation is CASSPRVGGSGANVLTF.

The sample holds one count of this clone. The chain employs TRBV15 and TRBJ1-1, with D uncertain. The germline V and J ends were trimmed by 1 base and 3 bases, with 9 bases remaining between them. The germline gives CDR1 LNHNV, CDR2 YYDKDF (reference sequence). CDR3 length: 14 residues. The CDR3 loop is CATSRGAEYTEAFF. CDR3 nucleotides: TGTGCCACCAGCAGAGGGGCCGAGTACACTGAAGCTTTCTTT. The full variable domain, completed using reference TRBV15 and TRBJ1-1, is DAMVIQNPRYQVTQFGKPVTLSCSQTLNHNVMYWYQQKSSQAPKLLFHYYDKDFNNEADTPDNFQSRRPNTSFCFLDIRSPGLGDTAMYLCATSRGAEYTEAFFGQGTRLTVV.

The chain joins TRBV5-1 to TRBJ1-2, with 7 bases matching TRBD1. From germline, CDR1 is SGHRS and CDR2 YFSETQ. The CDR3 extends over 14 amino acids. After removal of 3 bases from V and 1 base from J, the junction contained 3 bases not matched to a gene. The CDR3, as DNA: TGCGCCAGCAGCTCGGGACAGAATAACTATGGCTACACCTTC. Protein: CASSSGQNNYGYTF.

The rearrangement uses TRBV6-4 and TRBJ1-1; the D gene is possibly TRBD1 (5 bases). Germline CDR1 reads MRHNA; CDR2 reads SNTAGT. The CDR3 has 13 amino acids. V was cut by 5 bases and J by 1 base, with 8 bases left in between. The CDR3 loop reads CASSLGENTEAFF. Written as DNA, the CDR3 is TGTGCCAGCAGTTTAGGGGAGAACACTGAAGCTTTCTTT.

This sequence joins TRBV6-5 and TRBJ1-3; D is perhaps TRBD1 (5 bases). The germline V gene encodes CDR1 MNHEY and CDR2 SVGAGI. V lost 5 bases and J lost 5, with 7 bases in between. The CDR3 spans 12 residues. CDR3 DNA sequence: TGTGCCAGCAGTGTGGACAGAAACACCATATATTTT. Its protein is CASSVDRNTIYF.

The chain employs TRBV9 and TRBJ2-7, with D possibly matching TRBD1 (5 bases). The germline CDR1 and CDR2 sequences are SGDLS and YYNGEE. This CDR3 has 14 amino acids. Deletions cut 4 bases from V and 6 bases from J, with 17 bases between. The chain's CDR3 is CASSPGHLTFEQYF. The CDR3 DNA is TGTGCCAGCAGCCCAGGACACCTGACTTTCGAGCAGTACTTC.

A few counts support this clone. The rearrangement links TRBV4-1 to TRBJ1-5, with 10 bases identical to TRBD1. This CDR3 spans 15 amino acids. Germline values: CDR1 MGHRA, CDR2 YSYEKL. J lost 2 bases, V lost 4 bases, and 2 bases had no gene match. The CDR3 loop reads CASSPGTGGNQPQHF. CDR3 nucleotide sequence: TGCGCCAGCAGCCCCGGGACAGGGGGCAATCAGCCCCAGCATTTT.

The chain carries TRBV28 and TRBJ1-4, with 9 bases that match TRBD1. Germline CDR1 MDHEN, CDR2 SYDVKM. The CDR3 has 17 residues. V dropped 5 bases and J dropped 3; count of bases not matched to a gene: 10. The CDR3 sequence is CASSPGTGFRSNEKLFF. CDR3 DNA sequence: TGTGCCAGCAGTCCTGGGACAGGGTTTAGGTCTAATGAAAAACTGTTTTTT.

This clone counts as large. The V gene is TRBV9, the J gene TRBJ2-5, with TRBD2 identical over 10 bases. V lost 0 bases to trimming and J lost 5 bases; unmatched junction nucleotides: 4. This CDR3 contains 15 residues. Germline assignment: CDR1 SGDLS and CDR2 YYNGEE. The CDR3 sequence is CASSVDVSGGETQYF. Here the CDR3 DNA reads TGTGCCAGCAGCGTAGATGTTAGCGGGGGGGAGACCCAGTACTTC.

This clone has a handful of counts. The genes are TRBV4-3 and TRBJ1-4, with D perhaps matching TRBD1 (6 bases). The V end was cut by 0 bases, the J end by 6 bases, with 17 bases between. The CDR3 loop spans 17 amino acids. Germline V CDR1 and CDR2: LGHNA, YSLEER. The CDR3 nucleotides are TGCGCCAGCAGCCAAGATCGGGGGGCGGGGGCAGATGAAAAACTGTTTTTT. Translation gives CASSQDRGAGADEKLFF.

The V call is TRBV11-1, the J call TRBJ2-1; 12 positions agree with TRBD2. J lost 7 bases, V lost 4 bases, and 8 bases had no gene match. The germline CDR1 and CDR2 sequences are SGHAT and FQDESV (reference sequence). This CDR3 has 16 residues. CDR3 amino acids: CASSYATSGGGNEQFF. The CDR3 DNA is TGTGCCAGCAGCTATGCGACTAGCGGGGGAGGGAATGAGCAGTTCTTC.

The CDR3 DNA reads as TGTGCCAGCAGTGATACAGGGGCTCTTAATGAAAAACTGTTTTTT. Translating it yields CASSDTGALNEKLFF. The chain joins TRBV28 to TRBJ1-4; TRBD1 matches at 7 bases. This CDR3 has 15 residues. The V gene's germline CDR1 is MDHEN and CDR2 SYDVKM. V lost 5 bases to trimming and J lost 4 bases; unmatched junction nucleotides: 7.

The CDR3 nucleotides read TGCGCCAGCAGTCAAAAGCGTCGCGAGTATGAAAAACTGTTTTTT. Its protein is CASSQKRREYEKLFF. The rearrangement links TRBV23-1 to TRBJ1-4; D gene unclear. TRBV23-1 is labeled an ORF, and its function is uncertain. The CDR3 contains 15 residues. The V and J ends lost 2 bases and 6 bases respectively, with 13 bases between them.

This chain uses TRBV4-2 with TRBJ2-4; D is possibly TRBD2 (5 bases). Trimming pared 1 base from V and 9 bases from J, leaving 7 bases between. Germline V CDR1 and CDR2: LGHNA, YNFKEQ. The CDR3 spans 12 residues. The CDR3 DNA sequence: TGTGCCAGCAGCCAAGGAGGGCGCATTCAGTACTTC. Its translation: CASSQGGRIQYF.

The rearrangement links TRBV7-6 to TRBJ1-5; D remains ambiguous. Per the germline V gene, CDR1 is SGHVS and CDR2 is FNYEAQ. V shed 0 bases and J shed 7 bases, with 7 bases lying between them. The CDR3 length is 13 residues. The DNA of the CDR3 is TGTGCCAGCAGCTTAGCGGTAGGGCAGCCCCAGCATTTT. Translated, it gives CASSLAVGQPQHF.

This clone is a singleton in its sample. The rearrangement links TRBV28 to TRBJ2-3, with 15 bases that match TRBD2. This CDR3 comprises 19 residues. The trim removed 6 bases at V and 2 bases at J, leaving 12 bases unmatched. CDR1 MDHEN and CDR2 SYDVKM come from the germline V gene. For the CDR3, the DNA is TGTGCCAGCAGCCCCGGACTAGCGGGGGGGCTTCAGATCACAGATACGCAGTATTTT. Translated, it gives CASSPGLAGGLQITDTQYF.

The chain uses TRBV9 and TRBJ2-3; tentatively, D is TRBD2 (5 bases). Per the germline V gene, CDR1 is SGDLS and CDR2 is YYNGEE. The CDR3 extends over 15 amino acids. V lost 2 bases and J 2 bases, leaving 12 bases between the germline ends. CDR3 loop: CASSVMGVPTDTQYF. The CDR3 DNA sequence: TGTGCCAGCAGCGTGATGGGAGTACCCACAGATACGCAGTATTTT.